This T cell receptor beta chain appears in the sequencing data of a study of CD8 T cells in Susac syndrome. General study findings and limits: The study conceded that its TCR sequencing and HLA analysis involved relatively few individuals.

CD8+ and CD4+ T cells from blood underwent TCR beta sequencing, which was carried out in a high-throughput format. FACS was used to enrich TEMRA cells, whereas the CD8+ and CD4+ T cells were obtained by negative isolation. Random hexamers served to reverse transcribe roughly 0.5 to 1 ug RNA. Multiplex immunoSEQ PCR targeted 54 Vbeta and 13 Jbeta TCR beta segments. From the immunoSEQ multiplex PCR reads, TCRdb called clonotypes with MiXCR, one entry per CDR3 protein. The table lists roughly 170,000 distinct CDR3 sequences, over 85% of them singletons. With 1 base removed from V and 2 bases from J, the gap between germline ends came to 5 bases. The V gene's germline CDR1 is LNHDA and CDR2 SQIVND (reference sequence). The CDR3 has 13 amino acids. Note on this clonotype: Its antigen is not known.

The sample was CD4+ T cells from PBMCs. The gene calls are TRBV19 and TRBJ1-2; D not certain. The source of this sequence is a human donor with multiple sclerosis. For the CDR3, the DNA is TGTGCCAGTAGTATAGTTGGAAACTATGGCTACACCTTC. Its translation: CASSIVGNYGYTF.